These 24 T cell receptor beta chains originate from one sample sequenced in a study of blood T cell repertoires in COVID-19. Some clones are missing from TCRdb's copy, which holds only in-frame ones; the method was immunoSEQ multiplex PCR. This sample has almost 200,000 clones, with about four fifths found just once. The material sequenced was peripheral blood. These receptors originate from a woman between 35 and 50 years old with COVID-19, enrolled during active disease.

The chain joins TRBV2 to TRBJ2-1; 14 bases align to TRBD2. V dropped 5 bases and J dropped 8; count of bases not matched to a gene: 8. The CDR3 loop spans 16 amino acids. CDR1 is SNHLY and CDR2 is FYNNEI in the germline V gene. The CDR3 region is CASSPRGLAGGDEQFF. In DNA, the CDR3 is TGTGCCAGCAGTCCCAGAGGACTAGCGGGAGGTGATGAGCAGTTCTTC.

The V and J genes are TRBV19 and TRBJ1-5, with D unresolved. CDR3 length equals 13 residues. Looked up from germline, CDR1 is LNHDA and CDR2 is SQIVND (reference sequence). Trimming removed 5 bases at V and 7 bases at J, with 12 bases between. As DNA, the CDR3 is TGTGCCAGTAGTTCAGGACTTCGCCAGCCCCAGCATTTT. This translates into CASSSGLRQPQHF. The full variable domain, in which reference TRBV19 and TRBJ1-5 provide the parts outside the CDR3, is DGGITQSPKYLFRKEGQNVTLSCEQNLNHDAMYWYRQDPGQGLRLIYYSQIVNDFQKGDIAEGYSVSREKKESFPLTVTSAQKNPTAFYLCASSSGLRQPQHFGDGTRLSIL.

In DNA form, the CDR3 reads TGTGCCTGGACAGTAGCGGGGGGGAACCAAGAGACCCAGTACTTC. This codes for CAWTVAGGNQETQYF. The chain is built from TRBV30 and TRBJ2-5, with TRBD2 matching 11 bases. Germline V CDR1 and CDR2: GTSNPN, SVGIG (reference sequence). Germline trimming cut 4 bases from V and 0 bases from J; bases unmatched to any gene: 4. The length of the CDR3 is 15 residues.

CDR3 in amino acids: CSVVTMGTEAFF. The CDR3 DNA follows: TGCAGCGTTGTAACTATGGGCACTGAAGCTTTCTTT. The rearrangement uses TRBV29-1 and TRBJ1-1; D is uncertain. Trimming pared 4 bases from V and 4 bases from J, leaving 10 bases between. This CDR3 has 12 residues. The germline V gene encodes CDR1 SQVTM and CDR2 ANQGSEA. Filled out from reference TRBV29-1 and TRBJ1-1, the complete variable domain reads SAVISQKPSRDICQRGTSLTIQCQVDSQVTMMFWYRQQPGQSLTLIATANQGSEATYESGFVIDKFPISRPNLTFSTLTVSNMSPEDSSIYLCSVVTMGTEAFFGQGTRLTVV.

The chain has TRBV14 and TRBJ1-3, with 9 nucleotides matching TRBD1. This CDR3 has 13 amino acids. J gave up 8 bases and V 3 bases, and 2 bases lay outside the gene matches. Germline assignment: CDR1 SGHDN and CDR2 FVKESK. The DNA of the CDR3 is TGTGCCAGCAGCCAGTGGACAGGGGACACCATATATTTT. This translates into CASSQWTGDTIYF.

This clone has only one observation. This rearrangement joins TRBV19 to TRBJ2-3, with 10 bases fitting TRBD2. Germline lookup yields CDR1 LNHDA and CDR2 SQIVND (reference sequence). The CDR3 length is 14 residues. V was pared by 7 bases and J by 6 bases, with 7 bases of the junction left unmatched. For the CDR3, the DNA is TGTGCCAGTAAATCTAGCGGGAGAATGGATACGCAGTATTTT. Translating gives CASKSSGRMDTQYF.

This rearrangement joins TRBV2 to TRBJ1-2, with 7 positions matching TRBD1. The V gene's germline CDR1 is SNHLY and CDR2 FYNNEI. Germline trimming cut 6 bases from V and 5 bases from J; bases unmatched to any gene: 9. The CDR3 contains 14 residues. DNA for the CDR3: TGTGCCAGCAGCCAGGGGGGCCTTAGGTATGGCTACACCTTC. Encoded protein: CASSQGGLRYGYTF.

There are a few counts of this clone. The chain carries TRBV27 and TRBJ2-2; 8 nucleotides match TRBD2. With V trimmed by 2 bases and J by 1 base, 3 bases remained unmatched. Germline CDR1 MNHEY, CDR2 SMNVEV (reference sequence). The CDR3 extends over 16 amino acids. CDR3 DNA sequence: TGTGCCAGCAGTTTAAAAAGCGGGAGGAACACCGGGGAGCTGTTTTTT. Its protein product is CASSLKSGRNTGELFF.

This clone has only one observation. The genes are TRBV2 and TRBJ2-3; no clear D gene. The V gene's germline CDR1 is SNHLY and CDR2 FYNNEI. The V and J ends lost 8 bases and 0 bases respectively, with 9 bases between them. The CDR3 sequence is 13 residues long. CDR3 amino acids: CASAQRSTDTQYF. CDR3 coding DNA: TGTGCCAGCGCGCAGCGTAGCACAGATACGCAGTATTTT.

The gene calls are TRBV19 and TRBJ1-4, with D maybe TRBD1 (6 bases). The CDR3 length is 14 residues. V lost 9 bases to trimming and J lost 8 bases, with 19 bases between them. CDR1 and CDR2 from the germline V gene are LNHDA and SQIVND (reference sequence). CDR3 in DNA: TGTGCCAGCCGAAGTGGGGGCGACCCAGAAAAACTGTTTTTT. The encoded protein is CASRSGGDPEKLFF.

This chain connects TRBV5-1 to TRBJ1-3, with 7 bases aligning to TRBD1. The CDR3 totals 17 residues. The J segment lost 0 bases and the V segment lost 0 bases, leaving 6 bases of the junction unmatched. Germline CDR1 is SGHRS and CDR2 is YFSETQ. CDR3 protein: CASSLEAGGLSGNTIYF. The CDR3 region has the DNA TGCGCCAGCAGCTTGGAGGCAGGGGGACTCTCTGGAAACACCATATATTTT.

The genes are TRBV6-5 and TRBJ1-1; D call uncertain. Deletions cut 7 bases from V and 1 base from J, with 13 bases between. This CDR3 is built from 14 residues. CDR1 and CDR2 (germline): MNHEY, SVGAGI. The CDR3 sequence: CASILGLGNTEAFF. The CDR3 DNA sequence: TGTGCCAGCATCCTCGGACTGGGGAACACTGAAGCTTTCTTT.

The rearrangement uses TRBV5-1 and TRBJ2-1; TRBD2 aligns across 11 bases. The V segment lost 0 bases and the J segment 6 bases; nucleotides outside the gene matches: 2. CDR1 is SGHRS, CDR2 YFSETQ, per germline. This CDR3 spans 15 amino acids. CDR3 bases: TGCGCCAGCAGCTTGGGTCTAGCGGGAGGCAATGAGCAGTTCTTC. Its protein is CASSLGLAGGNEQFF.

CDR3 region: CATSDEIYSDEQFF. In DNA form, the CDR3 reads TGTGCCACCAGTGATGAGATATACTCGGATGAGCAGTTCTTC. The V call is TRBV24-1, the J call TRBJ2-1, with D unclear. Trimming took 3 bases from V and 8 from J, leaving 13 bases between them. CDR1 is KGHDR, CDR2 SFDVKD, per germline. This CDR3 region has 14 residues.

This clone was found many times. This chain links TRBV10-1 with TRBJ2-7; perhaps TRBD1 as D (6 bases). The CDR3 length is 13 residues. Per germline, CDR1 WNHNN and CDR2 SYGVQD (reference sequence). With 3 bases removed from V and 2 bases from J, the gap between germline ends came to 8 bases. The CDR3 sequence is CASSEQGPYEQYF. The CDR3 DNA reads TGCGCCAGCAGTGAACAGGGCCCCTACGAGCAGTACTTC.

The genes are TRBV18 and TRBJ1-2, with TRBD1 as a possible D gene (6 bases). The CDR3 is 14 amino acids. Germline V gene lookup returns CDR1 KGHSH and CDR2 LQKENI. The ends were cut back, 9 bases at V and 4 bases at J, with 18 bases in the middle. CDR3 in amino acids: CASLSSQGSYGYTF. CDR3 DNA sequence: TGTGCCAGTCTAAGCTCTCAGGGGTCCTATGGCTACACCTTC.

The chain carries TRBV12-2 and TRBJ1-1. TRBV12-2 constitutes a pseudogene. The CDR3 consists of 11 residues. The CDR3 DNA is TGTGCAAGTCGCTTAGTCCCGGGGGGATGCTTT. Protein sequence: CASRLVPGGCF.

CDR3 in amino acids: CASSPIAGNTYEQYF. The CDR3 DNA sequence: TGTGCCAGCTCCCCGATAGCGGGAAACACCTACGAGCAGTACTTC. The chain uses TRBV18 and TRBJ2-7; 8 bases line up with TRBD2. This CDR3 region has 15 residues. CDR1 is KGHSH and CDR2 is LQKENI in the germline V gene. V was clipped by 6 bases and J by 2 bases; unmatched bases: 9.

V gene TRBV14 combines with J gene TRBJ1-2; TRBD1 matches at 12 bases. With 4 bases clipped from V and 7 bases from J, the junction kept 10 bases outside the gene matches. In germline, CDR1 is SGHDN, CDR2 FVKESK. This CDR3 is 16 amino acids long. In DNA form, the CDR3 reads TGTGCCAGCAGCCGAACCGGGACAGGGGGCTCTGGTGGCTACACCTTC. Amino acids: CASSRTGTGGSGGYTF.

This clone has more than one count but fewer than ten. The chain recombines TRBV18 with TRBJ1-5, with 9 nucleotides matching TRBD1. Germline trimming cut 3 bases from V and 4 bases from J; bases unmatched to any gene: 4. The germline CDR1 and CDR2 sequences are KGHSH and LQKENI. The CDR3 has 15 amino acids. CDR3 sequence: CASSPWDRANQPQHF. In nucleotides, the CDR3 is TGTGCCAGCTCACCCTGGGACAGGGCGAATCAGCCCCAGCATTTT.

The CDR3 sequence is CASSYGEPGTQYF. CDR3 DNA: TGTGCCAGCAGTTACGGGGAGCCAGGGACCCAGTACTTC. The genes are TRBV27 and TRBJ2-5, with a possible D match to TRBD2 (5 bases). The germline V gene encodes CDR1 MNHEY and CDR2 SMNVEV (reference sequence). The length of the CDR3 is 13 residues. Trimming cost V 4 bases and J 7 bases, with 13 bases left between them.

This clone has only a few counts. DNA of the CDR3: TGTGCCAGCAGCCCGGGGACATTGGTTCAGCCCCAGCATTTT. It specifies CASSPGTLVQPQHF. The J gene is TRBJ1-5, the V gene TRBV7-9; possibly TRBD1 for D (6 bases). V was pared by 5 bases and J by 6 bases, with 14 bases between. The germline V gene has CDR1 SEHNR and CDR2 FQNEAQ (reference sequence). CDR3 length: 14 amino acids. Drawing the rest from reference TRBV7-9 and TRBJ1-5, the complete variable domain is DTGVSQNPRHKITKRGQNVTFRCDPISEHNRLYWYRQTLGQGPEFLTYFQNEAQLEKSRLLSDRFSAERPKGSFSTLEIQRTEQGDSAMYLCASSPGTLVQPQHFGDGTRLSIL.

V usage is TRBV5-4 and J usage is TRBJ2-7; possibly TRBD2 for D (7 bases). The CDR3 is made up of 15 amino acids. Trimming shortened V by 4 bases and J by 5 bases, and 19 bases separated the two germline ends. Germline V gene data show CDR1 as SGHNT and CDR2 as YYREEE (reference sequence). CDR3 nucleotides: TGTGCCAGCAGCCCGGGGGGCGGGAGACCGGACGAGCAGTACTTC. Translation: CASSPGGGRPDEQYF.

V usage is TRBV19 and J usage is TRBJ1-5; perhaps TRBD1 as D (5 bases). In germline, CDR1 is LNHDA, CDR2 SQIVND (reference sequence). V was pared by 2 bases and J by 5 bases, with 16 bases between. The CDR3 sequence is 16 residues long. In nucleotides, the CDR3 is TGTGCCAGTAGTATAAGTTCCAGGTCGGGGGATCAGCCCCAGCATTTT. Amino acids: CASSISSRSGDQPQHF.